This is a list of T cell receptor beta chains from one sample in a study of regulatory T cells in long-lasting Graves disease. TCRdb analysed the multiplex PCR reads with MiXCR anew, one entry per CDR3 protein. The repertoire consists of 350,000 to 500,000 distinct CDR3 sequences, with around 20% occurring once and the leading ten covering over 11%. The specimen was peripheral blood mononuclear cells (PBMCs), collected when the disease was refractory, from a patient treated with antithyroid drugs. All receptors come from a female donor with Graves disease. The CDR3 runs from the conserved cysteine through the conserved F or W. The D gene is left open where the match is weak. The listing skips clone size in some rows; elsewhere it reads once, few, many or a size class.

j_gene: TRBJ2-2
v_gene: TRBV27
d_gene: NA
abundance: NA
CDR3nt: TGTGCCAGCAGCCACGGAGGGTTAGGCACCGGGGAGCTGTTTTTT
CDR3aa: CASSHGGLGTGELFF

j_gene: TRBJ1-1
v_gene: TRBV5-4
d_gene: NA
abundance: NA
CDR3nt: TGTGCCTGGATTAGGAACGGTGTGGATGGAGCTTTCTTT
CDR3aa: CAWIRNGVDGAFF

j_gene: TRBJ1-2
v_gene: TRBV28
d_gene: TRBD1
abundance: many
CDR3nt: TGTGCCAGCAGTTCCCTGGGCGGCCCGGTACCCAGGGGGGCCCCCCCCTCTAACTATGGCTACACCTTC
CDR3aa: CASSSLGGPVPRGAPPSNYGYTF

j_gene: TRBJ1-5
v_gene: TRBV28
d_gene: NA
abundance: NA
CDR3nt: TGTGCCAGCAGTTTAGGGGGTATCAATCAGCCCCAGCATTTT
CDR3aa: CASSLGGINQPQHF

j_gene: TRBJ2-7
v_gene: TRBV10-3
d_gene: TRBD1
abundance: few
CDR3nt: TGTGCCATCAGACAGGGGGAGTTCTACGAGCAGTACTTC
CDR3aa: CAIRQGEFYEQYF

j_gene: TRBJ2-1
v_gene: TRBV11-1
d_gene: NA
abundance: NA
CDR3nt: TGTGCCAGCAGTACCACGGACAATGAGCAGTTCTTC
CDR3aa: CASSTTDNEQFF

j_gene: TRBJ1-3
v_gene: TRBV5-1
d_gene: NA
abundance: few
CDR3nt: TGCGCCAGCAGCTTGGGGACAGACTTCTCTGGAAACACCATATATTTT
CDR3aa: CASSLGTDFSGNTIYF

j_gene: TRBJ2-2
v_gene: TRBV7-9
d_gene: TRBD2
abundance: few
CDR3nt: TGTGCCAGCACCCGAATCCCACTGCGGGAGAAGGGGACCGGGGAGCTGTTTTTT
CDR3aa: CASTRIPLREKGTGELFF

j_gene: TRBJ2-7
v_gene: TRBV28
d_gene: NA
abundance: many
CDR3nt: TGTGCCAGCAGTAACAATTGGGAGCAGTACTTC
CDR3aa: CASSNNWEQYF

j_gene: TRBJ1-4
v_gene: TRBV18
d_gene: TRBD1
abundance: many
CDR3nt: TGTGCCAGCTCACGGGCAGGGGGAATTGAAAAACTGTTTTTT
CDR3aa: CASSRAGGIEKLFF

j_gene: TRBJ2-4
v_gene: TRBV20-1
d_gene: NA
abundance: many
CDR3nt: TGCAGTGCTAGAAGTATTGGACAGCAAAACATTCAGTACTTC
CDR3aa: CSARSIGQQNIQYF

j_gene: TRBJ2-3
v_gene: TRBV28
d_gene: NA
abundance: few
CDR3nt: TGTGCCAGCCCCAGGGGTCAGGGAGTCCCCACAGATACGCAGTATTTT
CDR3aa: CASPRGQGVPTDTQYF

j_gene: TRBJ1-3
v_gene: TRBV11-2
d_gene: NA
abundance: few
CDR3nt: TGTGCCAGCAGCCCGGTCAGGGTTAGGAACACCATATATTTT
CDR3aa: CASSPVRVRNTIYF

j_gene: TRBJ2-5
v_gene: TRBV19
d_gene: NA
abundance: few
CDR3nt: TGTGCCAGTAGTCAAGCTACCTCGGGGACCCAGTACTTC
CDR3aa: CASSQATSGTQYF

j_gene: TRBJ2-7
v_gene: TRBV20-1
d_gene: TRBD2
abundance: NA
CDR3nt: TGCAGTGCCCATAGGCGGGAGTACTCCTACGAGCAGTACTTC
CDR3aa: CSAHRREYSYEQYF